Presented here are 20 T cell receptor beta chains from one specimen sequenced in a study of shared clonotypes between healthy human individuals. Data came from immunoSEQ multiplex PCR; TCRdb stores just in-frame clones and leaves some out. The sample includes millions of clones, approximately 94% seen only once; the top ten take around 1.7%. Naive CD8 cells were CD45RO-negative, positively selected for CCR7, excluding terminally differentiated effector memory CD45RA+ cells. The sample was naive CD8+ T cells from PBMCs. The source of these receptors is a man aged 18 to 30 in good health. Some clones in this sample may be carry-over from other donors' samples.

This clone was observed once. The chain is built from TRBV4-3 and TRBJ2-7; 7 positions match TRBD2. The CDR3 has 19 residues. Trimming cost V 4 bases and J 3 bases; bases outside gene matches: 21. Germline loops: CDR1 LGHNA, CDR2 YSLEER. This CDR3 reads CASSRTLGTLAGENYEQYF. In DNA form, the CDR3 reads TGCGCCAGCAGCCGGACCCTAGGGACGCTCGCGGGAGAAAACTACGAGCAGTACTTC.

The rearrangement links TRBV10-2 to TRBJ2-2; TRBD2 aligns across 10 bases. The CDR3 length is 14 residues. Germline CDR1 is WSHSY and CDR2 is SAAADI. With V trimmed by 8 bases and J by 5 bases, 5 bases remained unmatched. The CDR3 region has the DNA TGCGCCAGCTATACTAGCGGGAAAACCGGGGAGCTGTTTTTT. Protein: CASYTSGKTGELFF.

This clone was observed a single time. The chain has TRBV29-1 and TRBJ2-3; D could derive from TRBD1 or TRBD2 (6 bases each). CDR1 is SQVTM, CDR2 ANQGSEA, per germline. There are 16 residues in the CDR3. Trimming removed 2 bases from V and 0 bases from J, with 15 bases in between. The CDR3 spells CSVERGVAESTDTQYF. The CDR3 bases are TGCAGCGTTGAAAGGGGGGTAGCGGAAAGCACAGATACGCAGTATTTT.

Of note for this clone: Other DNA sequences in this specimen translate into the identical CDR3. The genes are TRBV9 and TRBJ1-1; D unclear. The length of the CDR3 is 13 residues. Trimming removed 3 bases from V and 1 base from J, with 7 bases in between. From germline, CDR1 is SGDLS and CDR2 YYNGEE. The chain's CDR3 is CASSATGNTEAFF. The CDR3, as DNA: TGTGCCAGCAGCGCCACGGGGAACACTGAAGCTTTCTTT.

The rearrangement uses TRBV7-8 and TRBJ2-1; the D is unclear. The CDR3 length is 14 residues. CDR1 SGHVS and CDR2 FQNEAQ come from the germline V gene. The V gene lost 1 base and the J gene lost 3 bases, with 7 bases spanning the gap. CDR3 protein: CASSLVGFYNEQFF. The CDR3 DNA is TGTGCCAGCAGCTTAGTGGGATTCTACAATGAGCAGTTCTTC.

On this clone: The sample holds other DNA sequences that translate to the same CDR3. This rearrangement joins TRBV27 to TRBJ2-7; D uncertain. V was cut by 2 bases and J by 6 bases, with 5 bases left in between. The germline V gene has CDR1 MNHEY and CDR2 SMNVEV (reference sequence). This CDR3 comprises 11 residues. The DNA for the CDR3 is TGTGCCAGCAGTTTAGGCAGCGAGCAGTACTTC. It specifies CASSLGSEQYF.

This chain links TRBV6-5 with TRBJ1-2, with 7 bases lining up with TRBD1. The CDR3 loop spans 14 amino acids. The J segment lost 5 bases and the V segment lost 2 bases, leaving 5 bases of the junction unmatched. From germline, CDR1 is MNHEY and CDR2 SVGAGI. This CDR3 is CASSYDREGYGYTF. The CDR3 bases are TGTGCCAGCAGTTACGACAGGGAGGGATATGGCTACACCTTC.

The V gene is TRBV29-1, the J gene TRBJ2-1, with 10 bases that match TRBD2. Trimming cost V 3 bases and J 2 bases; bases outside gene matches: 4. Germline V gives CDR1 SQVTM, CDR2 ANQGSEA. CDR3 length equals 15 residues. Here the CDR3 reads CSVDRTSGAYNEQFF. CDR3 nucleotide sequence: TGCAGCGTTGACAGGACTAGCGGAGCCTACAATGAGCAGTTCTTC.

The rearrangement uses TRBV6-6 and TRBJ2-1; D is perhaps TRBD1 (6 bases). Between the trimmed V and J ends, which lost 6 bases and 2 bases, there was a span of 14 bases. The CDR3 spans 15 residues. Germline values: CDR1 MNHNY, CDR2 SVGAGI (reference sequence). The CDR3 DNA reads as TGTGCCAGCAGCCTCGACAGGCGAACCTACAATGAGCAGTTCTTC. It yields the protein CASSLDRRTYNEQFF.

As regards this clone: The same CDR3 can be traced to other DNA sequences in this sample. The rearrangement links TRBV29-1 to TRBJ2-1; D remains ambiguous. Germline lookup yields CDR1 SQVTM and CDR2 ANQGSEA. Trimming took off 3 bases at V and 3 bases at J, with 3 bases between the two ends. The CDR3 is made up of 11 amino acids. The CDR3 loop is CSVDIYNEQFF. CDR3 in DNA: TGCAGCGTTGATATCTACAATGAGCAGTTCTTC.

The gene calls are TRBV4-3 and TRBJ2-3; perhaps TRBD1 as D (6 bases). Trimming removed 0 bases from V and 4 bases from J, with 14 bases in between. Germline-derived CDR1 and CDR2 are LGHNA and YSLEER. CDR3 size: 16 residues. CDR3: CASSQDLPGDSDTQYF. CDR3 in DNA: TGCGCCAGCAGCCAAGACCTCCCAGGGGATTCAGATACGCAGTATTTT.

The chain carries TRBV9 and TRBJ2-7; 14 bases align to TRBD2. Germline CDR1 SGDLS, CDR2 YYNGEE. Unmatched junction bases numbered 8, after V lost 3 bases and J lost 9 bases. The CDR3 contains 15 residues. For the CDR3, the DNA is TGTGCCAGCAGCGAGGGACTAGCGGGAGTACCGCGGCAGTACTTC. It codes for CASSEGLAGVPRQYF. The entire variable domain, with the rest obtained from reference TRBV9 and TRBJ2-7, is as follows: DSGVTQTPKHLITATGQRVTLRCSPRSGDLSVYWYQQSLDQGLQFLIQYYNGEERAKGNILERFSAQQFPDLHSELNLSSLELGDSALYFCASSEGLAGVPRQYFGPGTRLTVT.

The J gene is TRBJ2-1, the V gene TRBV28; D unresolved. V was clipped by 3 bases and J by 8 bases, with 5 bases between them. Looked up from germline, CDR1 is MDHEN and CDR2 is SYDVKM. The CDR3 is 11 residues long. Here the CDR3 DNA reads TGTGCCAGCAGTTTTCCGGATGAGCAGTTCTTC. Its translation: CASSFPDEQFF.

The chain links TRBV9 to TRBJ2-1; TRBD1 agrees at 8 bases. The CDR3 consists of 17 residues. The J segment lost 0 bases and the V segment lost 2 bases, leaving 7 bases of the junction unmatched. Per the germline V gene, CDR1 is SGDLS and CDR2 is YYNGEE. CDR3 sequence (DNA): TGTGCCAGCAGCGTTAGGGACAGGTTTAGCTCCTACAATGAGCAGTTCTTC. This gives the protein CASSVRDRFSSYNEQFF.

The chain recombines TRBV28 with TRBJ2-1; perhaps D is TRBD1 or TRBD2 (6 bases each). V lost 4 bases, J lost 9 bases, and 16 bases lay in between. Germline V gives CDR1 MDHEN, CDR2 SYDVKM. The CDR3 runs to 14 residues. CDR3 nucleotides: TGTGCCAGCAGTTGGGACTCGGAGGGGGGTGAGCAGTTCTTC. It is translated as CASSWDSEGGEQFF. Together with reference TRBV28 and TRBJ2-1, the CDR3 gives the full variable domain: DVKVTQSSRYLVKRTGEKVFLECVQDMDHENMFWYRQDPGLGLRLIYFSYDVKMKEKGDIPEGYSVSREKKERFSLILESASTNQTSMYLCASSWDSEGGEQFFGPGTRLTVL.

Remarks on this clone: Other DNA sequences in this specimen translate into the identical CDR3. V usage is TRBV6-5 and J usage is TRBJ2-3, with D perhaps matching TRBD1 (6 bases). Germline V gives CDR1 MNHEY, CDR2 SVGAGI. This CDR3 is 14 amino acids long. V was trimmed by 6 bases and J by 3 bases, leaving 13 bases between them. CDR3 DNA sequence: TGTGCCAGCAGCCCCCTTAGGGGGACAGATACGCAGTATTTT. Translation gives CASSPLRGTDTQYF.

J is TRBJ2-7 and V is TRBV7-2; 7 bases agree with TRBD1. The CDR3 extends over 14 amino acids. The V gene end was trimmed by 5 bases and the J gene end by 5 bases; junction bases not matched to a gene: 9. CDR1 is SGHTA and CDR2 is FQGNSA in the germline V gene. The chain's CDR3 is CASSNRDRINEQYF. The DNA of the CDR3 is TGTGCCAGCAGCAACCGGGACAGAATCAACGAGCAGTACTTC.

This chain joins TRBV27 and TRBJ2-7, with 10 bases that match TRBD1. V dropped 5 bases and J dropped 5; count of bases not matched to a gene: 6. The CDR3 consists of 14 residues. CDR1 and CDR2 (germline): MNHEY, SMNVEV (reference sequence). Written as DNA, the CDR3 is TGTGCCAGCAGTACCCGGGACAGGGGCCACGAGCAGTACTTC. Translating it yields CASSTRDRGHEQYF.

The chain has TRBV13 and TRBJ2-5; no firm D call. Germline V gene data show CDR1 as PRHDT and CDR2 as FYEKMQ (reference sequence). Trimming pared 1 base from V and 5 bases from J, leaving 8 bases between. The CDR3 contains 13 residues. This CDR3 reads CASSLASGETQYF. CDR3 in DNA: TGTGCCAGCAGCTTAGCCTCCGGGGAGACCCAGTACTTC.

The chain couples TRBV5-6 to TRBJ2-7; D is possibly TRBD1 (5 bases). Per the germline V gene, CDR1 is SGHDT and CDR2 is YYEEEE. Trimming removed 1 base at V and 2 bases at J, with 10 bases between. This CDR3 spans 14 amino acids. The CDR3, as DNA: TGTGCCAGCAGCTTGAGGGGAAACCCCTACGAGCAGTACTTC. Translating gives CASSLRGNPYEQYF.